Listed below are T cell receptor beta chains from one sample, sequenced in a study of T cells after yellow fever vaccination. TCRdb passed the 5' RACE reads through MiXCR, listing each CDR3 protein once. The table has some 350,000 distinct CDR3 sequences, around 3.9% seen once. The sample here was PBMCs, taken 5 days after the yellow fever booster vaccination. These receptors originate from a man in his late teens or twenties who received the YFV17D yellow fever vaccine. Each CDR3 is given with its conserved first and last residue. Each record gives: D gene, J gene, V gene, CDR3 protein. The D gene is left open where the match is weak.

- TRBJ2-3 TRBV4-3 CASSREIAGLQDGDTQYF
TRBD2 TRBJ2-5 TRBV28 CASSFFASGGEETQYF
- TRBJ1-2 TRBV24-1 CATSDLDMGYGYTF
TRBD1 TRBJ2-2 TRBV11-2 CASSRLTGANTGELFF
TRBD2 TRBJ2-2 TRBV6-2/TRBV6-3 CASSPGGRTGELFF
- TRBJ1-1 TRBV5-1 CASSFIPGWGTEAFF
- TRBJ2-1 TRBV5-4 CASRPRTVGSDEQFF
- TRBJ1-1 TRBV27 CASSPLPGGQYTEAFF
TRBD2 TRBJ2-1 TRBV7-2 CASSSQRGGWNEQFF
- TRBJ1-3 TRBV12-3/TRBV12-4 CASGHRRSGNTIYF
- TRBJ1-1 TRBV7-3 CASSLSGGPNTEAFF
TRBD1 TRBJ2-7 TRBV5-5 CASSDTTRDRREQYF
- TRBJ1-4 TRBV10-3 CAISEKVGEKLFF
- TRBJ2-1 TRBV7-3 CASAKRGASYNEQFF
- TRBJ2-3 TRBV6-2/TRBV6-3 CASEEIAGDTQYF
TRBD1 TRBJ2-2 TRBV25-1 CASREGTGRTGELFF
- TRBJ1-6 TRBV6-1 CASSLRRAEYNSPLHF
TRBD1 TRBJ2-5 TRBV5-1 CASSPDRGGETQYF
TRBD1 TRBJ1-6 TRBV6-5 CASRLKGARGDSPLHF
TRBD1 TRBJ1-5 TRBV19 CASTGGQGLSNQPQHF
- TRBJ1-1 TRBV6-6 CASSTETEAFF
- TRBJ1-5 TRBV6-5 CASSYSVPGRGNQPQHF
- TRBJ2-2 TRBV19 CASSRGEDTGELFF
TRBD1 TRBJ2-7 TRBV4-3 CASSQVGDRSYEQYF
- TRBJ2-2 TRBV20-1 CSATSPGGGELFF
TRBD2 TRBJ2-2 TRBV20-1 CSARETSGGARFGELFF
- TRBJ2-3 TRBV18 CASSPALEDTQYF